This paragraph covers one TCR beta chain sequence. Its antigen remains unknown. This specimen comes from a study of blood T cells in healthy people across ages. The V and J ends lost 6 bases and 4 bases respectively, with 14 bases between them. Per germline, CDR1 DFQATT and CDR2 SNEGSKA (reference sequence). The CDR3 is 13 amino acids. Combining a sample-barcoded 5' primer with a J-beta primer mix, a second PCR ran for about 6 to 11 cycles. TCRdb ran MiXCR on the 5' RACE reads and lists one entry per CDR3 protein. The sample contains 850,000 to 1,000,000 distinct CDR3 sequences, roughly 51% of which appear only once. General study points: Age advanced and TCR beta diversity per million T cells fell, roughly linearly.

The sequence came from a woman between 55 and 75 years old in good health. Sequencing was done on a sample of blood. The chain combines TRBV20-1 with TRBJ2-3; TRBD2 is a possible D gene (5 bases). CDR3: CSALRTYSDTQYF. CDR3 DNA: TGCAGTGCGTTACGGACTTATTCAGATACGCAGTATTTT.